This note documents a single T cell receptor (beta chain) sequence. The antigen remains undetermined. Since a much larger clone is just one base distant, this may be a read error. The data belong to a study of early T cells in non-severe SARS-CoV-2 infection. Study at large: The chains were unpaired, and the sequenced material was bulk RNA from unsorted whole blood.

Whole-study findings and limits: Missing private and CD4 specificities, VDJdb matching favored anti-spike CD8 responses.

Individual cDNA molecules each received unique molecular identifiers attached to them. MiXCR, run by TCRdb on the 5' RACE reads, gives a single entry per CDR3 protein. The data show 65,000 to 80,000 distinct CDR3 sequences, about 11% seen once. This CDR3 has 13 residues. From germline, CDR1 is LGHNA and CDR2 YNFKEQ. The clonotype originates from an adult who was a healthcare worker with PCR-confirmed SARS-CoV-2 infection or an uninfected control (not recorded which). The chain joins TRBV4-2 to TRBJ2-7, with TRBD2 as a possible D gene (5 bases). Sequenced input: whole blood. The DNA for the CDR3 is TGTGCCAGCAGCAAAGAAGCGGTTTCCGAGCAGTACTTC. It translates to CASSKEAVSEQYF.